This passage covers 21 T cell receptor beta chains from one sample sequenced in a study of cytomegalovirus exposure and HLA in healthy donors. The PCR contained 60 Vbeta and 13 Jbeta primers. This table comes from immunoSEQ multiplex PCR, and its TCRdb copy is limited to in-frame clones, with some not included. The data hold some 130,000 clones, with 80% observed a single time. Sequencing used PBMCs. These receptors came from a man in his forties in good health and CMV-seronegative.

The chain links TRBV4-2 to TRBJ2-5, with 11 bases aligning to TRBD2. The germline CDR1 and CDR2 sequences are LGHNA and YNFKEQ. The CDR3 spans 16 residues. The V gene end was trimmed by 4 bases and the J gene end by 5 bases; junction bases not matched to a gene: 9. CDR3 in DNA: TGTGCCAGCAGCCCTGCCATAGCGGGAGGGGTGGAGACCCAGTACTTC. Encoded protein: CASSPAIAGGVETQYF.

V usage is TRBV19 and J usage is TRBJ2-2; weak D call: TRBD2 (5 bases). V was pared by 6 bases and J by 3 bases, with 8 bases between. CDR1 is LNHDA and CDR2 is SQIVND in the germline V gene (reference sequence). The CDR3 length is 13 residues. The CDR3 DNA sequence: TGTGCCAGTAGCGGGGATCACACCGGGGAGCTGTTTTTT. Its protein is CASSGDHTGELFF.

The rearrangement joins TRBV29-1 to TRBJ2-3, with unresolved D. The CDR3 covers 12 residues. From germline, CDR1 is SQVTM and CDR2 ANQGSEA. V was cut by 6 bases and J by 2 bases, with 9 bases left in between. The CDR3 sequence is CSVETDTDTQYF. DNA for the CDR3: TGCAGCGTAGAAACAGACACAGATACGCAGTATTTT.

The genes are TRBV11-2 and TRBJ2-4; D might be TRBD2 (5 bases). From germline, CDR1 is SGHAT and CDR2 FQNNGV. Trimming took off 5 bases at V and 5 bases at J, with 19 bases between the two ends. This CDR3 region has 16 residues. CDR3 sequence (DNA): TGTGCCAGCAGCCCACAGACGAGGGTCGGGGAAAACATTCAGTACTTC. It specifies CASSPQTRVGENIQYF. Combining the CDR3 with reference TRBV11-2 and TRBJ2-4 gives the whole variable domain EAGVAQSPRYKIIEKRQSVAFWCNPISGHATLYWYQQILGQGPKLLIQFQNNGVVDDSQLPKDRFSAERLKGVDSTLKIQPAKLEDSAVYLCASSPQTRVGENIQYFGAGTRLSVL.

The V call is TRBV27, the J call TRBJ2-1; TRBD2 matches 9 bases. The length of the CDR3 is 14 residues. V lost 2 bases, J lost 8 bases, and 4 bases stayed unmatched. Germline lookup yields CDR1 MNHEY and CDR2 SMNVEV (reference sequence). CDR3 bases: TGTGCCAGCAGTTTAATAGCGGGAGTGTATGAGCAGTTCTTC. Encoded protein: CASSLIAGVYEQFF.

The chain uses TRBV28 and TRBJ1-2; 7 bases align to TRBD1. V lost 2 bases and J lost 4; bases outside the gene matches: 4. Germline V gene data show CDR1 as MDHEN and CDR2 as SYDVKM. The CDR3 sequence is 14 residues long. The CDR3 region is CASSLAQGGYGYTF. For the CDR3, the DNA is TGTGCCAGCAGTTTAGCGCAGGGGGGCTATGGCTACACCTTC.

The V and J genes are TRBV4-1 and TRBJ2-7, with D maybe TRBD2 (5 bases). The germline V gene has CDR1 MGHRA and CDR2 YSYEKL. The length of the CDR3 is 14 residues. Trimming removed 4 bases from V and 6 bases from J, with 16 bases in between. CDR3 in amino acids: CASSRSAGGFEQYF. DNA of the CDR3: TGCGCCAGCAGCCGTAGCGCCGGCGGGTTCGAGCAGTACTTC.

As DNA, the CDR3 is TGTGCCAGCAGCCCCGCAGGGAAAGGGGCCTCACCCCTCCACTTT. Translating gives CASSPAGKGASPLHF. This chain links TRBV6-5 with TRBJ1-6; tentative D call: TRBD1 (5 bases). Between the trimmed V and J ends, which lost 6 bases and 10 bases, there was a span of 19 bases. CDR3 length: 15 amino acids. Germline loops: CDR1 MNHEY, CDR2 SVGAGI.

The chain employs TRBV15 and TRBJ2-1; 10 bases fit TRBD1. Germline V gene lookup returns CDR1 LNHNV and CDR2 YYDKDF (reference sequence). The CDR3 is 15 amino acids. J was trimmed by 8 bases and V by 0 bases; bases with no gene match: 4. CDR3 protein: CATSRDGTGVHEQFF. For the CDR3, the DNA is TGTGCCACCAGCAGAGACGGGACAGGGGTTCATGAGCAGTTCTTC.

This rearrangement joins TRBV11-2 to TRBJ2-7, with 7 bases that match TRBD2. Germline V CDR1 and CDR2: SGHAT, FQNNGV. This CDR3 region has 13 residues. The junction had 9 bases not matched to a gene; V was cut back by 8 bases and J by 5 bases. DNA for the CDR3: TGTGCCAGCGGACTAGGGCAGGTGAACGAGCAGTACTTC. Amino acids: CASGLGQVNEQYF.

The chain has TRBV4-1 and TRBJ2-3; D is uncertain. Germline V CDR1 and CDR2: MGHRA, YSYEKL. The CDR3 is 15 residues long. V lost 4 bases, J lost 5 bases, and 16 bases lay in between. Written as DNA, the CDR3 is TGCGCCAGCAGCCGACAACATAACTTGGAAGATACGCAGTATTTT. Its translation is CASSRQHNLEDTQYF.

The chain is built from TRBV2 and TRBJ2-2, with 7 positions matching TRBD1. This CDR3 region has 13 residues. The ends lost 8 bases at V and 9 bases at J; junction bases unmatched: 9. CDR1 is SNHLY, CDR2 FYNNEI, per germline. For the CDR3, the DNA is TGTGCCAGCGGGGACAGAAGGCCCCGGGAGCTGTTTTTT. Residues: CASGDRRPRELFF.

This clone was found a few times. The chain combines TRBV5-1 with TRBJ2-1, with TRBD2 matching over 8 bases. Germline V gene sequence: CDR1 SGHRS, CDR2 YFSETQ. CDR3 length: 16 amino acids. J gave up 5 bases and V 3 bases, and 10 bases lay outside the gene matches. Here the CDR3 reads CASSYPSSGGNNEQFF. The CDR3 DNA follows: TGCGCCAGCAGCTACCCGAGCAGCGGGGGAAACAATGAGCAGTTCTTC.

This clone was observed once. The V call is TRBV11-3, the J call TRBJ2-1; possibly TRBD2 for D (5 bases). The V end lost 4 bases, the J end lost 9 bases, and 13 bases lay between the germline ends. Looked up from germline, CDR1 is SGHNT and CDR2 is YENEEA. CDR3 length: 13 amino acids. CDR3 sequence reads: CASSWVSDGEQFF. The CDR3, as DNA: TGTGCCAGCAGCTGGGTTAGCGATGGTGAGCAGTTCTTC.

CDR3 residues: CASSLLAIDTQYF. CDR3 nucleotide sequence: TGTGCCAGCAGTCTACTAGCAATCGATACGCAGTATTTT. The chain uses TRBV27 and TRBJ2-3; D is perhaps TRBD2 (6 bases). Per germline, CDR1 MNHEY and CDR2 SMNVEV (reference sequence). CDR3 length equals 13 residues. V lost 5 bases to trimming and J lost 6 bases, with 12 bases between them.

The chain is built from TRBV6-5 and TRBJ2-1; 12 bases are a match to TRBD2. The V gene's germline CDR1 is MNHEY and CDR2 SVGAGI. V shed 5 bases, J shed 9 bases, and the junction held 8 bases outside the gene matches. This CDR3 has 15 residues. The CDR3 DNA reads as TGTGCCAGCAGTCGACTAGCGGGAGTGGGTGGTGAGCAGTTCTTC. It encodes CASSRLAGVGGEQFF.

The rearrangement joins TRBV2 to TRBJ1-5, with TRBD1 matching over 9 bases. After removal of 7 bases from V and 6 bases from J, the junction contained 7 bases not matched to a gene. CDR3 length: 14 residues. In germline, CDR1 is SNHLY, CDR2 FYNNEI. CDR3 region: CASKGQGLGQPQHF. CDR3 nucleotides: TGTGCCAGCAAAGGACAGGGGTTAGGTCAGCCCCAGCATTTT.

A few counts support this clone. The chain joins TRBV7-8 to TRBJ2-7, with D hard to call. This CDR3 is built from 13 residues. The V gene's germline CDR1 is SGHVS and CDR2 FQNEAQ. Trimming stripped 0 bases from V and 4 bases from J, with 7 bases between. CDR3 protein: CASSLANKYEQYF. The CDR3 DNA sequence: TGTGCCAGCAGCTTAGCCAACAAGTACGAGCAGTACTTC.

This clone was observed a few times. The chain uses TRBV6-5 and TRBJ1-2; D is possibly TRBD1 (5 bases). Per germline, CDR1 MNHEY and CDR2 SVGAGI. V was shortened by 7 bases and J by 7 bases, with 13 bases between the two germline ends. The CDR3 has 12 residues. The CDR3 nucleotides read TGTGCCAGCACATCCCAGGGAATTGGCTACACCTTC. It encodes CASTSQGIGYTF.

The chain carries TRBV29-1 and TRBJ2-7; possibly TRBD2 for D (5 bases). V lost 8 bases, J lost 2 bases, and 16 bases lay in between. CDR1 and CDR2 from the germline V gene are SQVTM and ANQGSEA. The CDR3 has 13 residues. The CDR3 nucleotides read TGCAGCTTCCCCCCCGGGGAGACCTACGAGCAGTACTTC. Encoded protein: CSFPPGETYEQYF.

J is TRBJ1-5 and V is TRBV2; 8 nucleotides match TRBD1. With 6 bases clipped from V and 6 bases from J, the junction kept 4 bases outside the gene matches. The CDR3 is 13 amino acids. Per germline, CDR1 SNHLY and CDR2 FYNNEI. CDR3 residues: CASRDRAVQPQHF. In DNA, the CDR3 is TGTGCCAGCAGGGACAGGGCGGTTCAGCCCCAGCATTTT.